This T cell receptor beta chain was sequenced in a study of cytomegalovirus exposure and HLA in healthy donors (dated by TCRdb to 2016 to 2017). In terms of the full investigation: According to an earlier analysis of 550 to 700 of the donors, about 179 million T cells yielded 117 million unique TCR beta sequences and roughly 280 Gb of sequence data. An early release covering 550 to 700 HLA-typed donors comprised approximately 300 gigabases of sequencing data and approximately 85 million unique TCR sequences. The genetic ancestry cluster associated with self-reported Caucasian donors included 81% of the roughly 400 genotyped donors. The study was designed to test whether signatures of past pathogen exposure could be identified by cataloging public T cell receptors. The study profiled the T cell repertoires of fewer than 850 subjects by immunosequencing and related them to cytomegalovirus serostatus. Along with the roughly 700-subject first cohort, a separate validation cohort of over a hundred different subjects was used. To predict cytomegalovirus infection status, the study brought together high-throughput TCR immunosequencing, statistical association of individual TCRs with disease status, and machine learning. To study patterns of TCR occurrence, a later analysis re-analyzed previously published TCR beta repertoires from more than 550 donors and added high-resolution HLA genotyping. In the later analysis, no new phenotypic data were used to find candidate immune exposures; instead, reliance was placed on TCR beta sequences and their occurrence across donors. To decide whether each TCR beta V gene segment behaved as functional or pseudogenic, an earlier analysis of some 540 of the donors relied on high-throughput TCR beta sequencing. Donor age, sex, ethnicity and CMV serostatus were compiled together with the repertoire data. A later genetic analysis took genome-wide SNP genotypes for about 60% of the roughly 670 donors and used that subset as a discovery cohort. All discovery cohort repertoires had been generated on a single sequencing platform. HLA typing included class I and class II loci at four-digit resolution. Typing coverage varied by locus: roughly 629-640 donors for A, B, C, DRB1 and DQB1; around 560 for DQA1; about 600 for DPA1; around 490 for DPB1. Because of strong linkage in the cohort, a few DR-DQ haplotypes were treated as single units for association and clustering. Among almost 400 genotyped donors of the cohort, an average of around 240,000 unique TCR beta nucleotide sequences were sequenced per donor, approximately 20% of them non-productive.

Here is what the overall study found, with its caveats: CMV serostatus was the only immune exposure information available for the cohort. The authors suggested that the approach could potentially be generalized to other disease states and immunological phenotypes. A further reported finding was that TCR beta sequences accurately predicted the HLA-A and HLA-B alleles for most subjects in the first cohort. Compared with the roughly 710-donor mean, donors in an Asian-associated ancestry cluster had fewer N-insertions in productive TCRs, according to a later genetic analysis. Because HLA typing was unavailable for some donors at each locus, only the typed subset was used in association tests. A group of highly shared sequence variants was considered likely to be a technical artifact of the sequencing pipeline. When HLA alleles, especially DR and DQ, strongly co-occurred, attributing TCR associations to individual alleles was difficult. A later analysis found that most CMV-associated TCR beta chains appeared HLA-restricted, with HLA associations seemingly driven largely by CMV exposure. A later analysis found that TCR association rates varied across HLA loci, with DRB1 alleles showing the most associated TCRs and HLA-C alleles the fewest. Presence/absence analyses assumed roughly uniform sequencing depth across donors, an assumption that may not hold. The cohort was sequenced for TCR beta chains only, and without alpha or paired-chain data the features that could be detected were limited. In an earlier analysis of about 600 of the donors, most TCR beta V segments appeared in productive rearrangements about 87% or about 30% of the time, broadly matching IMGT annotations. Cytomegalovirus status was reported to be diagnosed by the classifier with high specificity and sensitivity in both the original and validation cohorts. A later analysis associated about 17,000 TCR beta sequences with specific HLA alleles at a false discovery rate of 0.05. In a later analysis, HLA-associated TCR beta chains showed more clonal expansion and lower generation probabilities than non-associated chains that were equally common. A later genetic analysis associated a missense DCLRE1C variant with V-gene and J-gene trimming of TCR beta chains, and an independent cohort replicated the association. Correlated functional status among segregating V segments might be attributable to linkage disequilibrium, but an unknown experimental factor could not be ruled out. In vitro tests confirmed that three of the cytomegalovirus-associated TCR beta chains recognize cytomegalovirus antigens. A total of 150 or so TCR beta chains were listed by the study as associated with cytomegalovirus. Because counts were too low, 15 to 20 rarely observed V segments, including chromosome 9 orphons, were excluded from the earlier analysis of around 590 of the donors. In a later analysis, several top co-occurrence clusters were reported to appear linked to parvovirus B19, influenza, CMV and Epstein-Barr virus. Most TCR sequences were seen in very few donors, while some public TCRs were found in many individuals.

Library creation used the immunoSEQ multiplex PCR assay. For the multiplex PCR, a mixture combining 60 forward primers for TCR Vbeta segments and 13 reverse primers for TCR Jbeta segments was used. The CDR3 region of rearranged TCR beta genes was amplified from genomic DNA with a multiplex PCR assay. Amplified TCR beta libraries were sequenced as 87-base-pair reads on the Illumina HiSeq System. Per the authors' processing: A later analysis counted approximately 76 million unique TCR beta chains across the 666 repertoires, and 9 million to 14 million of these chains were shared by at least two donors. Raw reads were error-corrected and collapsed into unique sequences by a nearest-neighbor algorithm in which closely related sequences were merged to remove PCR and sequencing errors. CDR3 sequences were aligned to IMGT reference sequences to assign V, D and J gene segments. For a sequence to be retained, a match of at least six nucleotides was required to both a V gene segment and a J gene segment. A rearrangement was called productive if the CDR3 had no stop codons and remained in frame with V and J, and every other rearrangement was called non-productive. Following IMGT convention, CDR3 was defined as the stretch from the second conserved V-encoded cysteine to the conserved J-encoded phenylalanine. Sequences without an unambiguous match to a single V gene segment were excluded from the earlier analysis of 587 of the donors. An earlier analysis of 550 to 650 of the donors classified V segments as functional when productive rearrangements were above 56.7% and as segregating when the standard deviation between donors was above 5%. To diagnose cytomegalovirus status from the catalog of TCR beta chain sequences, a statistical classification framework was built. V and J gene assignment, in a later analysis, came from comparing TCR nucleotide sequences with IMGT/GENE-DB human TR gene sequences. The TCRdist pipeline was used in a later analysis to assign CDR3 sequences and most-parsimonious VDJ recombination scenarios. In a later analysis, each TCR beta chain was defined by its CDR3 amino acid sequence together with its V-gene family, and reads lacking a unique V-gene family were excluded. To address suspected cross-contamination and a sequencing artifact, a later analysis removed 592 highly shared, low-generation-probability nucleotide sequences. In a later analysis, a clonal expansion index was calculated for each public chain from normalized within-repertoire ranks of inferred template counts. Generation probabilities in a later analysis came from a VDJ recombination model fitted to out-of-frame rearrangements, and those results were checked against IGoR. Hypergeometric tests were used in a later analysis to score TCR-TCR, TCR-HLA and TCR-CMV co-occurrence, with a repertoire-size bias correction applied to the TCR pairs. To estimate false discovery rates, a later analysis permuted the HLA or CMV assignments 20 times. In a later analysis, co-occurring TCRs were grouped with DBSCAN, and TCRdist sequence similarity was added when clustering was performed within HLA-allele-positive subsets. Repertoires with fewer than 30,000 or more than 120,000 public chains were left out of co-occurrence clustering, as were several repertoires with anomalous nucleotide sharing. TCRdb limited this immuneACCESS table to in-frame rearrangements with V and J called. A share of clones is missing; checked studies link under half to unresolved V genes, and the rest is unexplained. The V and J calls and the clone size are those of that table, but D and trimming were determined from the DNA. The sample includes some 160,000 clones, with under 85% observed a single time. The leading ten clones occupy 1.6% of the sample.

The cohort comprised 550 to 700 healthy bone marrow donors. All cohort members were sampled while nominally healthy, although unrecorded immune exposures were likely present. The donor tested CMV seronegative, placing the donor among the 350 or so seronegative members of the cohort. A peripheral blood sample was collected from each donor, and TCR beta sequencing was performed on peripheral blood mononuclear cells. Genomic DNA extraction from the blood cell samples was performed with the Qiagen DNeasy Blood Extraction Kit. Concerning this clone itself: Its antigen specificity is not known. Base qualities are not provided; no much larger clone lies one nucleotide away.

This clonotype originated in a woman under 40 in good health and CMV-seronegative. The specimen sequenced was PBMCs.

In nucleotide form, the sequence is TGTGCCAGCAGCCTCCGGGGCGGGAGAAGTAAAGATACGCAGTATTTT. Its protein reads: CASSLRGGRSKDTQYF. The chain is encoded by TRBV7-3 joined to TRBJ2-3; 7 middle bases align to TRBD2. The CDR3 covers 16 residues, taking in both the cysteine and the phenylalanine. Only the CDR3 part of the read is kept: 48 bases, read in frame from the first base. V has 5 bases trimmed and J has 5 bases trimmed; junction bases matching no gene number 13. CDR1 SGHTA and CDR2 FQGTGA are derived from the germline V gene.